The source of this T cell receptor beta chain is a study of CD8 T cells in ankylosing spondylitis. General study points: Fewer than ten highly homologous variants made up a TCR beta motif that seemed to typify ankylosing spondylitis blood. Existing reports had already noted some motif variants in reactive arthritis synovial fluid and blood.

TCRdb independently ran MiXCR on the 5' RACE reads; one entry per CDR3 protein. The profile shows roughly 470,000 distinct CDR3 sequences, about 25% of them singletons. V lost 4 bases, J lost 2 bases, and 12 bases lay in between. CDR3 size: 15 residues. Germline assignment: CDR1 SGHRS and CDR2 YFSETQ. The sample holds a few counts of this clonotype. Its antigen is unidentified. V usage is TRBV5-1 and J usage is TRBJ2-2, with TRBD2 as a possible D gene (6 bases). The receptor's source is a male donor with ankylosing spondylitis. Input material: blood, either unsorted or a sorted T cell fraction (not recorded which). The CDR3 coding sequence is TGCGCCAGCAGCCAGGGACTTGCTAACACCGGGGAGCTGTTTTTT. Amino acids: CASSQGLANTGELFF.